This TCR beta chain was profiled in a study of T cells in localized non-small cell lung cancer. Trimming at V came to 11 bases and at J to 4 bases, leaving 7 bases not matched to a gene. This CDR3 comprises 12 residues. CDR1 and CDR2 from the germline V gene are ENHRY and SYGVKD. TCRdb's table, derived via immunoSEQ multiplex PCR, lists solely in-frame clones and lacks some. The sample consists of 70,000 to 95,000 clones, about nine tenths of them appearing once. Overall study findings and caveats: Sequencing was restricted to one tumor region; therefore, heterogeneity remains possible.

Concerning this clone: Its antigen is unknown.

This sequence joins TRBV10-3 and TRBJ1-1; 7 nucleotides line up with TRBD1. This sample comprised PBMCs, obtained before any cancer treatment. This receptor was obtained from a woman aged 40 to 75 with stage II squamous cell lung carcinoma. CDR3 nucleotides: TGTGCCTCCGGGACAGCAAGCACTGAAGCTTTCTTT. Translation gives CASGTASTEAFF.